This T cell receptor (beta chain) emerged from a study of T cell responses to AZD1222 COVID-19 vaccine. Findings of the study overall: Among the donors, most were white British and more were female, and clonal diversity was possibly underestimated. Two AZD1222 doses significantly raised spike-specific TCR breadth and depth over controls. Every sample of the repertoires postdated the peak T cell response.

For this clone: The antigen remains unidentified.

Only in-frame clones appear in the TCRdb table, and some are missing; sequencing was by immunoSEQ multiplex PCR. The data hold about 170,000 clones, with 87% observed a single time. Whether given at about 4 or about 12 weeks, second doses were pooled. The material was peripheral blood, obtained 28 days after the second AZD1222 dose. The source is an adult who received the AZD1222 COVID-19 vaccine.

The CDR3 loop is CASSPSVGANTGELFF. The CDR3 DNA sequence: TGTGCCAGCTCACCCTCCGTAGGGGCGAACACCGGGGAGCTGTTTTTT. This chain links TRBV18 with TRBJ2-2, with a tentative D call TRBD1 (5 bases). V was cut by 3 bases and J by 0 bases, with 11 bases left in between. Per the germline V gene, CDR1 is KGHSH and CDR2 is LQKENI. This CDR3 comprises 16 residues. The full variable domain, completed using reference TRBV18 and TRBJ2-2, is NAGVMQNPRHLVRRRGQEARLRCSPMKGHSHVYWYRQLPEEGLKFMVYLQKENIIDESGMPKERFSAEFPKEGPSILRIQQVVRGDSAAYFCASSPSVGANTGELFFGEGSRLTVL.